This T cell receptor beta chain was profiled in a study of CXCR3-negative and CXCR3-positive naive CD8 T cells. This CDR3 comprises 13 residues. 5' RACE with UMI labels generated the TRB cDNA libraries. TCRdb reanalyzed the 5' RACE reads, giving one entry per CDR3 protein sequence and no DNA. The listing records 46,000 or so distinct CDR3 sequences. The origin of this receptor is a human donor in good health. Some clones in this sample may be carry-over from other donors' samples. The gene calls are TRBV12-3 or TRBV12-4 and TRBJ2-1; TCRdb outputs TRBD1, but without DNA this stays unchecked. The sequenced sample consisted of naive CXCR3- CD8+ T cells from blood. Noted subset: CD45RO-CCR7+CD27+CD95- naive CD8+ T cells lacking CXCR3 (TNR3-). Here the CDR3 reads CASSPGTGDEQFF.